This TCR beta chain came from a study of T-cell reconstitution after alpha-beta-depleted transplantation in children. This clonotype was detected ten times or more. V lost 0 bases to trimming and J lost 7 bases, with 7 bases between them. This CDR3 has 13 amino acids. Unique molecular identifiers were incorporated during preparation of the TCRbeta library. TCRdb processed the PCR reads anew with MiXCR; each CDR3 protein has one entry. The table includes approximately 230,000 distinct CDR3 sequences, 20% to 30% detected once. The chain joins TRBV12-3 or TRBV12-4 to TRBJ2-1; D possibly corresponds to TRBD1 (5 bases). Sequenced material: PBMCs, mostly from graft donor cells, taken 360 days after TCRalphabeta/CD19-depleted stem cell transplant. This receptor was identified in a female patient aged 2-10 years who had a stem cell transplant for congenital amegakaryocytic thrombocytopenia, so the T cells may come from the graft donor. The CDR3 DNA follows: TGTGCCAGCAGTTTAGCAGGGGAAAATGAGCAGTTCTTC. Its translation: CASSLAGENEQFF.